The 25 T cell receptor beta chains given below trace back to one sample, sequenced in a study of early T cells in non-severe SARS-CoV-2 infection. TCRdb re-called the 5' RACE reads through MiXCR, storing one row per CDR3 protein. This table has fewer than 85,000 distinct CDR3 sequences, approximately 15% appearing once. The sequencing here drew on whole blood, taken at baseline. These receptors originate from an adult who was a healthcare worker with PCR-confirmed SARS-CoV-2 infection or an uninfected control (not recorded which).

The chain uses TRBV11-3 and TRBJ1-1; D not certain. Trimming cost V 3 bases and J 0 bases, with 8 bases left between them. The CDR3 is 14 residues long. CDR1 and CDR2 (germline): SGHNT, YENEEA. DNA of the CDR3: TGTGCCAGCAGCTTGAACAGCATGAACACTGAAGCTTTCTTT. This encodes CASSLNSMNTEAFF.

This clonotype was seen more than once but under ten times. The V and J genes are TRBV5-1 and TRBJ1-1; D may be TRBD1 (6 bases). V gave up 10 bases and J gave up 1 base, with 17 bases separating them. The germline gives CDR1 SGHRS, CDR2 YFSETQ. This CDR3 region has 14 residues. CDR3 bases: TGCGCCTCGGGGGCGCAAGTGTCGAACACTGAAGCTTTCTTT. Encoded protein: CASGAQVSNTEAFF.

The rearrangement uses TRBV10-3 and TRBJ2-3; D remains ambiguous. V was shortened by 4 bases and J by 1 base, with 15 bases between the two germline ends. Germline V gene sequence: CDR1 ENHRY, CDR2 SYGVKD. This CDR3 region has 16 residues. CDR3 residues: CAISADLAPGTDTQYF. Written as DNA, the CDR3 is TGTGCCATCAGTGCGGACCTGGCGCCGGGCACAGATACGCAGTATTTT.

This clonotype has ten or more counts. This chain joins TRBV12-3 or TRBV12-4 and TRBJ2-1, with D hard to call. V was cut by 5 bases and J by 4 bases, with 15 bases left in between. This CDR3 has 15 residues. The CDR3 region has the DNA TGTGCCAGCAGTCCGACATCAAGGAGATACAATGAGCAGTTCTTC. As protein: CASSPTSRRYNEQFF.

The rearrangement joins TRBV3-1 to TRBJ2-3, with 8 bases identical to TRBD2. This CDR3 is built from 18 residues. Germline values: CDR1 LGHDT, CDR2 YNNKEL (reference sequence). Trimming took 0 bases from V and 5 from J; bases not matched to a gene: 13. The DNA for the CDR3 is TGTGCCAGCAGCCAAGAGGTCAAGCGGGAGCAGGTGGGAGATACGCAGTATTTT. It specifies CASSQEVKREQVGDTQYF.

In DNA form, the CDR3 reads TGTGCCAGCAGCGAAGGGCTAGTATCAGATACGCAGTATTTT. Its translation: CASSEGLVSDTQYF. This rearrangement joins TRBV3-1 to TRBJ2-3; D unclear. The length of the CDR3 is 14 residues. The ends were cut back, 5 bases at V and 4 bases at J, with 13 bases in the middle. CDR1 LGHDT and CDR2 YNNKEL come from the germline V gene (reference sequence).

The V and J genes are TRBV7-3 and TRBJ1-1; 7 bases are shared with TRBD1. The germline V gene encodes CDR1 SGHTA and CDR2 FQGTGA. V dropped 0 bases and J dropped 4; count of bases not matched to a gene: 8. There are 16 residues in the CDR3. CDR3 protein: CASSLTETGLSTEAFF. CDR3 bases: TGTGCCAGCAGCTTAACAGAGACAGGGCTTAGCACTGAAGCTTTCTTT.

This clonotype occurred many times. The chain employs TRBV28 and TRBJ2-7; D is unresolved. Trimming pared 6 bases from V and 2 bases from J, leaving 5 bases between. This CDR3 has 11 amino acids. The germline V gene encodes CDR1 MDHEN and CDR2 SYDVKM. In nucleotides, the CDR3 is TGTGCCAGCAGCTCCCCCTACGAGCAGTACTTC. Residues: CASSSPYEQYF. The complete variable domain, with remaining parts taken from reference TRBV28 and TRBJ2-7, reads DVKVTQSSRYLVKRTGEKVFLECVQDMDHENMFWYRQDPGLGLRLIYFSYDVKMKEKGDIPEGYSVSREKKERFSLILESASTNQTSMYLCASSSPYEQYFGPGTRLTVT.

This clonotype has a handful of counts. The rearrangement uses TRBV4-1 and TRBJ1-3, with 9 bases lining up with TRBD1. Unmatched junction bases numbered 5, after V lost 1 base and J lost 4 bases. Per germline, CDR1 MGHRA and CDR2 YSYEKL. This CDR3 has 16 amino acids. CDR3 sequence reads: CASSQVGQGSGNTIYF. In nucleotides, the CDR3 is TGCGCCAGCAGCCAAGTGGGACAGGGTTCGGGAAACACCATATATTTT.

V is TRBV7-6 and J is TRBJ2-1, with D perhaps TRBD1 (5 bases). V lost 1 base and J lost 0, with 10 bases in between. CDR1 is SGHVS and CDR2 is FNYEAQ in the germline V gene. The length of the CDR3 is 16 residues. DNA for the CDR3: TGTGCCAGCAGCTTAGAGGGGCAGAGCTCCTACAATGAGCAGTTCTTC. Translating it yields CASSLEGQSSYNEQFF. Full variable domain (remainder filled in from reference TRBV7-6 and TRBJ2-1): GAGVSQSPRYKVTKRGQDVALRCDPISGHVSLYWYRQALGQGPEFLTYFNYEAQQDKSGLPNDRFSAERPEGSISTLTIQRTEQRDSAMYRCASSLEGQSSYNEQFFGPGTRLTVL.

There are many counts of this clonotype. The chain links TRBV6-6 to TRBJ2-5; D is possibly TRBD2 (5 bases). The CDR3 runs 18 residues. Between the trimmed V and J ends, which lost 2 bases and 4 bases, there was a span of 23 bases. Looked up from germline, CDR1 is MNHNY and CDR2 is SVGAGI (reference sequence). The CDR3 sequence: CASSYSRLNGMSGETQYF. CDR3 nucleotides: TGTGCCAGCAGTTACAGCAGGTTGAACGGGATGAGCGGAGAGACCCAGTACTTC.

The DNA for the CDR3 is TGTGCCAGCAGCGTCGCGAGTGCCTACGAGCAGTACTTC. This encodes CASSVASAYEQYF. V and J are TRBV9 and TRBJ2-7, with D uncertain. The CDR3 extends over 13 amino acids. Germline V gene lookup returns CDR1 SGDLS and CDR2 YYNGEE. V lost 2 bases, J lost 2 bases, and 8 bases lay in between. Full variable domain (rest looked up from reference TRBV9 and TRBJ2-7): DSGVTQTPKHLITATGQRVTLRCSPRSGDLSVYWYQQSLDQGLQFLIQYYNGEERAKGNILERFSAQQFPDLHSELNLSSLELGDSALYFCASSVASAYEQYFGPGTRLTVT.

This clonotype was counted between two and nine times. J is TRBJ2-2 and V is TRBV7-2; TRBD2 matches at 16 bases. The trim removed 5 bases at V and 13 bases at J, leaving 4 bases unmatched. This CDR3 spans 14 amino acids. Looked up from germline, CDR1 is SGHTA and CDR2 is FQGNSA. The CDR3 sequence: CASSRGTSGRGLFF. The CDR3 region has the DNA TGTGCCAGCAGCCGAGGGACTAGCGGGAGGGGGCTGTTTTTT.

The V gene is TRBV28, the J gene TRBJ1-1; D is unclear. Germline lookup yields CDR1 MDHEN and CDR2 SYDVKM. The CDR3 has 15 amino acids. V shed 3 bases and J shed 8 bases, with 19 bases lying between them. The CDR3 spells CASSFYVLGRSEAFF. For the CDR3, the DNA is TGTGCCAGCAGTTTTTATGTGCTAGGCAGGTCAGAAGCTTTCTTT.

The J gene is TRBJ1-2, the V gene TRBV12-3 or TRBV12-4; D is ambiguous. Trimming left V 6 bases short and J 1 base short, with 6 bases between. The CDR3 has 12 amino acids. Here the CDR3 reads CASRSDNYGYTF. The CDR3 DNA reads as TGTGCCAGCAGATCCGATAACTATGGCTACACCTTC.

The sample holds a few counts of this clonotype. The chain employs TRBV6-5 and TRBJ2-3; 7 bases map to TRBD1. The CDR3 has 16 amino acids. Germline V CDR1 and CDR2: MNHEY, SVGAGI. The trim removed 6 bases at V and 0 bases at J, leaving 9 bases unmatched. In DNA, the CDR3 is TGTGCCAGCAGCCTCAGCTGGGACAGAAGCACAGATACGCAGTATTTT. Translated: CASSLSWDRSTDTQYF.

The chain carries TRBV7-8 and TRBJ2-2; 9 nucleotides line up with TRBD1. The CDR3 is 19 residues long. Germline V gene data show CDR1 as SGHVS and CDR2 as FQNEAQ. V lost 4 bases, J lost 2 bases, and 14 bases stayed unmatched. CDR3 sequence (DNA): TGTGCCAGCAGCTCCCGTCCCGGGACAGGGAGGAGAAACACCGGGGAGCTGTTTTTT. This translates into CASSSRPGTGRRNTGELFF.

This chain connects TRBV20-1 to TRBJ1-2, with D hard to call. Germline V gives CDR1 DFQATT, CDR2 SNEGSKA (reference sequence). Deletions cut 4 bases from V and 3 bases from J, with 9 bases between. The CDR3 runs to 12 residues. The chain's CDR3 is CSATDLDYGYTF. The CDR3 coding sequence is TGCAGTGCTACAGATCTAGACTATGGCTACACCTTC.

This chain links TRBV7-8 with TRBJ2-1; 7 nucleotides align to TRBD2. The CDR3 has 16 amino acids. V trimming: 3 bases; J trimming: 7 bases; junction bases outside the gene matches: 12. Germline V gene sequence: CDR1 SGHVS, CDR2 FQNEAQ. CDR3: CASSFEAGWTGNEQFF. The CDR3 nucleotides are TGTGCCAGCAGCTTTGAAGCGGGATGGACTGGAAATGAGCAGTTCTTC.

This chain uses TRBV5-1 with TRBJ1-1; D ambiguous. The V end was cut by 0 bases, the J end by 2 bases, with 11 bases between. This CDR3 region has 15 residues. Germline lookup yields CDR1 SGHRS and CDR2 YFSETQ. CDR3 DNA sequence: TGCGCCAGCAGCTTGGGGACCGCAGGTAACACTGAAGCTTTCTTT. Amino acids: CASSLGTAGNTEAFF.

The rearrangement joins TRBV7-9 to TRBJ1-6; D not certain. This CDR3 has 15 amino acids. The V gene lost 5 bases and the J gene lost 4 bases, with 12 bases spanning the gap. Germline CDR1 SEHNR, CDR2 FQNEAQ (reference sequence). CDR3 region: CASSPGPGYNSPLHF. The CDR3 DNA follows: TGTGCCAGCAGCCCCGGACCGGGATATAATTCACCCCTCCACTTT.

There are many counts of this clonotype. At one of its ends the junction is not consistent with the germline gene, which may arise from a read error. The rearrangement joins TRBV7-2 to TRBJ1-1; TRBD1 agrees at 8 bases. The V gene's germline CDR1 is SGHTA and CDR2 FQGNSA. The CDR3 consists of 16 residues. Written as DNA, the CDR3 is TGTGCCAGCAGTTCCTCCCCACCGGGACAGGCAAATTGGTTTTCGTTT. The encoded protein is CASSSSPPGQANWFSF.

The CDR3 region has the DNA TGCAGCGTTCAGACAGGTATGAACACTGAAGCTTTCTTT. It encodes CSVQTGMNTEAFF. The gene calls are TRBV29-1 and TRBJ1-1; D is perhaps TRBD1 (6 bases). CDR3 length: 13 residues. V lost 5 bases and J lost 0, with 10 bases in between. Germline CDR1 is SQVTM and CDR2 is ANQGSEA.

This clonotype was observed a handful of times. CDR3: CASSQGTVPPHTGELFF. CDR3 nucleotides: TGTGCCAGCAGCCAAGGAACTGTTCCCCCTCACACCGGGGAGCTGTTTTTT. V gene TRBV3-1 combines with J gene TRBJ2-2; D is unresolved. The CDR3 covers 17 residues. V was cut by 1 base and J by 3 bases, with 15 bases left in between. Germline V gene sequence: CDR1 LGHDT, CDR2 YNNKEL (reference sequence).

This clonotype has at least ten counts. The CDR3 coding sequence is TGTGCCAGCAGTGAAGCCAAAATTCTGGAGACCCAGTACTTC. It translates to CASSEAKILETQYF. The chain couples TRBV2 to TRBJ2-5; no definite D call. V lost 0 bases, J lost 5 bases, and 10 bases lay in between. Germline CDR1 reads SNHLY; CDR2 reads FYNNEI. The CDR3 covers 14 residues.